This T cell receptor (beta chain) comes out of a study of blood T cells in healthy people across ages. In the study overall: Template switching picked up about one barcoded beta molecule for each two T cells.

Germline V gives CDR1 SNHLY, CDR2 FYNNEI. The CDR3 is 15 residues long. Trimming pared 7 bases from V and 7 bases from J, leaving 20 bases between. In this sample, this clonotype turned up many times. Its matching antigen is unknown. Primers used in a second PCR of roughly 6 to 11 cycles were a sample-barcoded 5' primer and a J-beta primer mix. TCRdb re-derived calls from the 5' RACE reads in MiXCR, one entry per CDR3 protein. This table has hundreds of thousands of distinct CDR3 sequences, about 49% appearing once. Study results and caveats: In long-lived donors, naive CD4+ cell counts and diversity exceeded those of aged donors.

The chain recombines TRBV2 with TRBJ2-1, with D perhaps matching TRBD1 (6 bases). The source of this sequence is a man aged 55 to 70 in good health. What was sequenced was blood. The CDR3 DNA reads TGTGCCAGCACCCGGGTGGGGGCCGGTCTTAATGAGCAGTTCTTC. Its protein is CASTRVGAGLNEQFF.